This paragraph covers one T cell receptor beta chain sequence. CDR3 length: 16 residues. Germline loops: CDR1 LGHNA, CDR2 YNFKEQ. V lost 4 bases and J 0 bases, leaving 13 bases between the germline ends. The entry originates in a study of blood T cell repertoires in COVID-19. The overall study: Collection of acute and convalescent COVID-19 samples took place in the United States, Italy and Spain. PBMCs, B-cell-depleted T cells, or T cells were the source of the cDNA or gDNA that made up the material.

Original processing methods: Amplified reference gene primers provided the basis for estimating nucleated cell counts. Some clones are missing from TCRdb's copy, which holds only in-frame ones; the method was immunoSEQ multiplex PCR. V and J calls and clone size are as listed in that table; D and trimming were resolved from the DNA. The data show about 340,000 clones, about 90% seen once. The gene calls are TRBV4-2 and TRBJ1-5; a weak D match, TRBD1 (5 bases). Input material: peripheral blood. This clonotype originated in a woman aged 18 to 35 who had recovered from COVID-19. In DNA, the CDR3 is TGTGCCAGCAGCCCGAATGACAGATATAGCAATCAGCCCCAGCATTTT. Translated: CASSPNDRYSNQPQHF.